Below, 11 T cell receptor beta chains from the same sample are listed, as sequenced in a study of cytomegalovirus exposure and HLA in healthy donors. It was with 60 Vbeta and 13 Jbeta primers that the PCR ran. Data came from immunoSEQ multiplex PCR; TCRdb stores just in-frame clones and leaves some out. Of 80,000 to 100,000 clones listed, approximately 80% were seen once; the top ten hold around 3%. Sequencing was carried out using PBMCs. These receptors came from a man between 35 and 55 years old in good health and CMV-seronegative.

The chain links TRBV2 to TRBJ1-2, with 7 bases fitting TRBD1. The germline V gene has CDR1 SNHLY and CDR2 FYNNEI. Germline trimming cut 7 bases from V and 4 bases from J; bases unmatched to any gene: 12. The CDR3 consists of 15 residues. In DNA, the CDR3 is TGTGCCAGCACCCAAGGGCAGGGGGGTTTCTATGGCTACACCTTC. It encodes CASTQGQGGFYGYTF. The full variable domain, completed using reference TRBV2 and TRBJ1-2, is EPEVTQTPSHQVTQMGQEVILRCVPISNHLYFYWYRQILGQKVEFLVSFYNNEISEKSEIFDDQFSVERPDGSNFTLKIRSTKLEDSAMYFCASTQGQGGFYGYTFGSGTRLTVV.

V usage is TRBV6-6 and J usage is TRBJ1-1, with TRBD1 identical over 8 bases. The CDR3 runs 15 residues. CDR1 MNHNY and CDR2 SVGAGI come from the germline V gene (reference sequence). Trimming at V came to 2 bases and at J to 0 bases, leaving 2 bases not matched to a gene. CDR3 protein: CASSYDRGLNTEAFF. CDR3 nucleotide sequence: TGTGCCAGCAGTTACGACAGGGGATTGAACACTGAAGCTTTCTTT.

The genes are TRBV30 and TRBJ2-2, with 7 bases lining up with TRBD1. The CDR3 extends over 15 amino acids. V was clipped by 2 bases and J by 3 bases; unmatched bases: 6. Per the germline V gene, CDR1 is GTSNPN and CDR2 is SVGIG (reference sequence). This CDR3 reads CAWSRIGTDTGELFF. The CDR3 region has the DNA TGTGCCTGGAGTAGAATCGGGACAGACACCGGGGAGCTGTTTTTT.

V gene TRBV4-2 combines with J gene TRBJ1-1; 8 bases line up with TRBD1. Germline values: CDR1 LGHNA, CDR2 YNFKEQ. V gave up 3 bases and J gave up 4 bases; unmatched junction bases: 7. CDR3 size: 15 residues. The CDR3 coding sequence is TGTGCCAGCAGCCAGGACAGGGCCGCGGGCACTGAAGCTTTCTTT. Residues: CASSQDRAAGTEAFF.

This rearrangement joins TRBV7-9 to TRBJ2-5, with 12 nucleotides matching TRBD1. Trimming at V came to 5 bases and at J to 5 bases, leaving 9 bases not matched to a gene. This CDR3 contains 16 residues. CDR1 is SEHNR and CDR2 is FQNEAQ in the germline V gene (reference sequence). CDR3 protein: CASSPGTGGTGETQYF. The CDR3 nucleotides read TGTGCCAGCAGCCCCGGGACAGGGGGCACCGGTGAGACCCAGTACTTC.

The sample holds a few counts of this clone. The rearrangement uses TRBV5-4 and TRBJ2-6; 8 bases map to TRBD2. The CDR3 sequence is 19 residues long. Trimming cost V 6 bases and J 0 bases; bases outside gene matches: 14. The germline CDR1 and CDR2 sequences are SGHNT and YYREEE (reference sequence). The CDR3 is CASTGPLAGLVSGANVLTF. For the CDR3, the DNA is TGTGCCAGCACGGGCCCGTTAGCGGGGCTAGTCTCTGGGGCCAACGTCCTGACTTTC. The whole variable domain, remainder taken from reference TRBV5-4 and TRBJ2-6, is ETGVTQSPTHLIKTRGQQVTLRCSSQSGHNTVSWYQQALGQGPQFIFQYYREEENGRGNFPPRFSGLQFPNYSSELNVNALELDDSALYLCASTGPLAGLVSGANVLTFGAGSRLTVL.

This sequence joins TRBV6-6 and TRBJ1-1, with 8 bases fitting TRBD1. The CDR3 is made up of 14 amino acids. Germline-derived CDR1 and CDR2 are MNHNY and SVGAGI (reference sequence). The V segment lost 5 bases and the J segment 3 bases; nucleotides outside the gene matches: 5. This CDR3 is CASSDRGGDTEAFF. CDR3 nucleotides: TGTGCCAGCAGTGACAGGGGCGGGGACACTGAAGCTTTCTTT.

The chain employs TRBV7-9 and TRBJ1-5; possible D gene TRBD1, 5 bases. V shed 9 bases and J shed 8 bases, with 20 bases lying between them. In germline, CDR1 is SEHNR, CDR2 FQNEAQ (reference sequence). This CDR3 is 14 amino acids long. CDR3 in amino acids: CASSKMGGDEPQHF. The CDR3 region has the DNA TGTGCCAGTAGCAAAATGGGGGGGGACGAGCCCCAGCATTTT.

V usage is TRBV7-9 and J usage is TRBJ1-4; 8 bases line up with TRBD1. J lost 4 bases, V lost 4 bases, and 5 bases had no gene match. CDR1 and CDR2 (germline): SEHNR, FQNEAQ (reference sequence). The CDR3 loop spans 15 amino acids. The CDR3 loop is CASSYGQGGNEKLFF. The DNA for the CDR3 is TGTGCCAGCAGCTACGGACAGGGTGGTAATGAAAAACTGTTTTTT.

The chain employs TRBV5-4 and TRBJ2-6; TRBD2 matches at 8 bases. V dropped 0 bases and J dropped 0; count of bases not matched to a gene: 5. CDR1 and CDR2 from the germline V gene are SGHNT and YYREEE (reference sequence). The CDR3 length is 18 residues. CDR3 bases: TGTGCCAGCAGCTTGGGGGTAGCGGGGACCTCTGGGGCCAACGTCCTGACTTTC. Residues: CASSLGVAGTSGANVLTF.

The gene calls are TRBV5-6 and TRBJ1-6; unclear D gene. Germline CDR1 SGHDT, CDR2 YYEEEE. CDR3 length: 16 residues. V lost 4 bases, J lost 0 bases, and 11 bases lay in between. The CDR3 DNA reads as TGTGCCAGCAGCAAGACACACAACTCCTATAATTCACCCCTCCACTTT. It encodes CASSKTHNSYNSPLHF. The whole variable domain, filled in from reference TRBV5-6 and TRBJ1-6, reads DAGVTQSPTHLIKTRGQQVTLRCSPKSGHDTVSWYQQALGQGPQFIFQYYEEEERQRGNFPDRFSGHQFPNYSSELNVNALLLGDSALYLCASSKTHNSYNSPLHFGNGTRLTVT.